Below are 28 T cell receptor beta chains sequenced from a single sample in a study of blood T cell repertoires in COVID-19. Sequencing used immunoSEQ multiplex PCR; TCRdb keeps in-frame clones, though not all of them. The data contain approximately 120,000 clones, approximately 90% of them singletons. Sequenced: peripheral blood. These receptors originate from a woman aged 80 or over with acute or convalescent COVID-19.

This chain uses TRBV5-1 with TRBJ2-3; TRBD1 matches 9 bases. The junction had 5 bases not matched to a gene; V was cut back by 3 bases and J by 3 bases. CDR3 size: 15 residues. From germline, CDR1 is SGHRS and CDR2 YFSETQ. CDR3 in DNA: TGCGCCAGCAGCTCCGGGGACAGGGAAACAGATACGCAGTATTTT. This codes for CASSSGDRETDTQYF.

This chain joins TRBV9 and TRBJ1-1; the D is unclear. Looked up from germline, CDR1 is SGDLS and CDR2 is YYNGEE. CDR3 length: 13 residues. Trimming took 2 bases from V and 6 from J, leaving 11 bases between them. CDR3 in amino acids: CASSVLSGSEAFF. Here the CDR3 DNA reads TGTGCCAGCAGCGTGCTCTCGGGATCTGAAGCTTTCTTT. Variable domain in full (rest from reference TRBV9 and TRBJ1-1): DSGVTQTPKHLITATGQRVTLRCSPRSGDLSVYWYQQSLDQGLQFLIQYYNGEERAKGNILERFSAQQFPDLHSELNLSSLELGDSALYFCASSVLSGSEAFFGQGTRLTVV.

CDR3 bases: TGTGCCAGCAGTGATTTGCGGATCACAGATACGCAGTATTTT. Protein sequence: CASSDLRITDTQYF. This sequence joins TRBV2 and TRBJ2-3; D unclear. In germline, CDR1 is SNHLY, CDR2 FYNNEI. This CDR3 is 14 amino acids long. V shed 3 bases and J shed 2 bases, with 9 bases lying between them.

V usage is TRBV5-6 and J usage is TRBJ2-2; 8 positions agree with TRBD1. The J segment lost 6 bases and the V segment lost 3 bases, leaving 7 bases of the junction unmatched. Germline V lookup: CDR1 SGHDT, CDR2 YYEEEE. The CDR3 has 15 amino acids. CDR3 in DNA: TGTGCCAGCAGCTCTCTGGACAGGGCGGCCGGGGAGCTGTTTTTT. Its protein is CASSSLDRAAGELFF.

The chain has TRBV6-2 or TRBV6-3 and TRBJ1-2; TRBD1 is a possible D gene (5 bases). Germline V gene sequence: CDR1 MNHEY, CDR2 SVGEGT. The CDR3 length is 12 residues. V gave up 0 bases and J gave up 7 bases, with 6 bases separating them. CDR3 sequence: CASSYSQGGYTF. The DNA for the CDR3 is TGTGCCAGCAGTTACTCGCAGGGTGGCTACACCTTC.

This sequence joins TRBV2 and TRBJ1-1; TRBD1 aligns across 10 bases. This CDR3 is built from 15 residues. Germline assignment: CDR1 SNHLY and CDR2 FYNNEI. Losses at the gene ends were 6 bases for V and 1 base for J; bases not matched to a gene: 5. DNA of the CDR3: TGTGCCAGCAGGGACAGGGGGTATCAGAACACTGAAGCTTTCTTT. Amino acids: CASRDRGYQNTEAFF.

As concerns this clone: The same CDR3 also results from other DNA sequences found in this sample. This chain joins TRBV6-2 or TRBV6-3 and TRBJ2-5; tentatively, D is TRBD2 (6 bases). From germline, CDR1 is MNHEY and CDR2 SVGEGT. This CDR3 is built from 14 residues. The V end lost 6 bases, the J end lost 1 base, and 12 bases lay between the germline ends. The CDR3 DNA sequence: TGTGCCAGCAGCCCTGGGGGGTTCCAAGAGACCCAGTACTTC. Protein: CASSPGGFQETQYF.

The J gene is TRBJ1-2, the V gene TRBV19; the D gene is possibly TRBD1 (6 bases). Trimming left V 7 bases short and J 0 bases short, with 9 bases between. The germline V gene encodes CDR1 LNHDA and CDR2 SQIVND (reference sequence). The CDR3 runs 13 residues. Here the CDR3 reads CASTRQANYGYTF. CDR3 in DNA: TGTGCCAGTACGAGACAGGCTAACTATGGCTACACCTTC. The full variable domain, its missing parts supplied by reference TRBV19 and TRBJ1-2, is DGGITQSPKYLFRKEGQNVTLSCEQNLNHDAMYWYRQDPGQGLRLIYYSQIVNDFQKGDIAEGYSVSREKKESFPLTVTSAQKNPTAFYLCASTRQANYGYTFGSGTRLTVV.

The J gene is TRBJ1-2, the V gene TRBV6-5, with 7 bases lining up with TRBD1. The ends lost 6 bases at V and 6 bases at J; junction bases unmatched: 10. The CDR3 runs to 14 residues. Germline V gene sequence: CDR1 MNHEY, CDR2 SVGAGI. The CDR3 region has the DNA TGTGCCAGCAGCCGAGGCGACAGGGCCAATGGCTACACCTTC. Its protein product is CASSRGDRANGYTF.

CDR3 amino acids: CASSPDPGGGLRFGELFF. In nucleotides, the CDR3 is TGTGCCAGCAGCCCCGACCCGGGGGGCGGATTACGTTTCGGGGAGCTGTTTTTT. V and J are TRBV9 and TRBJ2-2; tentative D call: TRBD2 (7 bases). Trimming stripped 4 bases from V and 7 bases from J, with 26 bases between. Germline loops: CDR1 SGDLS, CDR2 YYNGEE. This CDR3 is 18 amino acids long.

This clone was observed a single time. This chain uses TRBV9 with TRBJ2-3, with D maybe TRBD2 (6 bases). The CDR3 sequence is 15 residues long. CDR1 is SGDLS, CDR2 YYNGEE, per germline. V lost 4 bases to trimming and J lost 0 bases, with 12 bases between them. CDR3 amino acids: CASSHGGRSTDTQYF. The CDR3 nucleotides are TGTGCCAGCAGCCACGGGGGAAGAAGCACAGATACGCAGTATTTT. The full variable domain, its missing parts supplied by reference TRBV9 and TRBJ2-3, is DSGVTQTPKHLITATGQRVTLRCSPRSGDLSVYWYQQSLDQGLQFLIQYYNGEERAKGNILERFSAQQFPDLHSELNLSSLELGDSALYFCASSHGGRSTDTQYFGPGTRLTVL.

This chain links TRBV5-6 with TRBJ1-6; TRBD1 matches 11 bases. V trimming: 0 bases; J trimming: 7 bases; junction bases outside the gene matches: 3. Per germline, CDR1 SGHDT and CDR2 YYEEEE. The CDR3 runs 16 residues. Here the CDR3 DNA reads TGTGCCAGCAGCTTGGTGGGGACAGGGGGAAATTCACCCCTCCACTTT. As protein: CASSLVGTGGNSPLHF.

The chain is built from TRBV11-2 and TRBJ2-7; TRBD2 matches at 8 bases. The CDR3 spans 17 residues. The germline V gene encodes CDR1 SGHAT and CDR2 FQNNGV. V shed 1 base, J shed 2 bases, and the junction held 10 bases outside the gene matches. The CDR3 loop reads CASSLAGLAGLTYEQYF. The DNA of the CDR3 is TGTGCCAGCAGCTTAGCAGGGCTAGCGGGTCTCACCTACGAGCAGTACTTC.

The chain has TRBV6-5 and TRBJ1-5, with D perhaps TRBD1 (5 bases). The CDR3 has 13 residues. CDR1 and CDR2 from the germline V gene are MNHEY and SVGAGI. V was shortened by 2 bases and J by 6 bases, with 8 bases between the two germline ends. The chain's CDR3 is CASSYRGTQPQHF. CDR3 DNA: TGTGCCAGCAGTTACAGGGGAACTCAGCCCCAGCATTTT.

The rearrangement uses TRBV18 and TRBJ2-1; 9 nucleotides agree with TRBD1. The length of the CDR3 is 15 residues. After removal of 6 bases from V and 6 bases from J, the junction contained 9 bases not matched to a gene. Germline CDR1 is KGHSH and CDR2 is LQKENI. CDR3 loop: CASSDNRGPVNEQFF. CDR3 nucleotides: TGTGCCAGCTCCGATAACAGGGGGCCGGTCAATGAGCAGTTCTTC.

CDR3 nucleotide sequence: TGCGCCAGCAGCTCCACAGGGAACTATGGCTACACCTTC. Its protein is CASSSTGNYGYTF. The chain recombines TRBV5-1 with TRBJ1-2, with D perhaps TRBD1 (6 bases). Germline CDR1 and CDR2: SGHRS and YFSETQ. Trimming took off 3 bases at V and 2 bases at J, with 8 bases between the two ends. The CDR3 consists of 13 residues.

The table lists this clone with a few counts. The V gene is TRBV28, the J gene TRBJ1-2; 10 bases match TRBD1. Germline V gives CDR1 MDHEN, CDR2 SYDVKM. With 6 bases clipped from V and 5 bases from J, the junction kept 6 bases outside the gene matches. The CDR3 totals 14 residues. The CDR3 is CASSGQGGGYGYTF. In DNA form, the CDR3 reads TGTGCCAGCAGCGGACAGGGGGGAGGTTATGGCTACACCTTC.

The chain joins TRBV6-5 to TRBJ2-2; TRBD1 is a possible D gene (6 bases). V shed 6 bases and J shed 5 bases, with 13 bases lying between them. Germline V gene sequence: CDR1 MNHEY, CDR2 SVGAGI. The CDR3 loop spans 14 amino acids. Here the CDR3 DNA reads TGTGCCAGCAGGCCTCAACAGGGAACCGGGGAGCTGTTTTTT. This encodes CASRPQQGTGELFF.

V is TRBV7-2 and J is TRBJ1-1; D call uncertain. Trimming left V 2 bases short and J 4 bases short, with 11 bases between. Germline V gene data show CDR1 as SGHTA and CDR2 as FQGNSA. The CDR3 sequence is 14 residues long. The CDR3 loop reads CASSLRRLGTEAFF. In DNA, the CDR3 is TGTGCCAGCAGCTTACGCAGGCTGGGCACTGAAGCTTTCTTT.

The chain recombines TRBV7-9 with TRBJ2-2, with D perhaps TRBD1 (5 bases). Germline CDR1 and CDR2: SEHNR and FQNEAQ (reference sequence). The CDR3 runs 15 residues. The V gene lost 3 bases and the J gene lost 0 bases, with 8 bases spanning the gap. The CDR3 loop reads CASSFAGSNTGELFF. CDR3 nucleotide sequence: TGTGCCAGCAGCTTCGCAGGGTCGAACACCGGGGAGCTGTTTTTT.

The chain uses TRBV28 and TRBJ2-7, with D unclear. Trimming removed 8 bases at V and 0 bases at J, with 17 bases between. The CDR3 spans 15 residues. The germline gives CDR1 MDHEN, CDR2 SYDVKM. The CDR3 DNA is TGTGCCAGCCCGCCCCCTAGATCGAGCTCCTACGAGCAGTACTTC. Residues: CASPPPRSSSYEQYF.

This clone occurred a few times. The V and J genes are TRBV6-1 and TRBJ1-2; maybe TRBD1 (5 bases). With 0 bases removed from V and 8 bases from J, the gap between germline ends came to 13 bases. Per germline, CDR1 MNHNS and CDR2 SASEGT. The CDR3 covers 14 residues. The chain's CDR3 is CASSEATARWGYTF. CDR3 in DNA: TGTGCCAGCAGTGAAGCGACAGCGCGTTGGGGCTACACCTTC.

This chain's CDR3 is CASSKGLAGAGDTQYF. CDR3 in DNA: TGTGCCAGCAGCAAGGGACTAGCGGGAGCTGGAGATACGCAGTATTTT. This sequence joins TRBV7-2 and TRBJ2-3; 14 positions match TRBD2. CDR3 size: 16 residues. The trim removed 5 bases at V and 5 bases at J, leaving 6 bases unmatched. CDR1 and CDR2 from the germline V gene are SGHTA and FQGNSA.

This chain uses TRBV28 with TRBJ1-1; TRBD1 might be the D (6 bases). This CDR3 is built from 13 residues. V lost 6 bases and J 10 bases, leaving 18 bases between the germline ends. Germline CDR1 and CDR2: MDHEN and SYDVKM. The CDR3 DNA follows: TGTGCCAGCAGCTCGGGACACCGGGGAATAGCTTTCTTT. Translating it yields CASSSGHRGIAFF.

The rearrangement joins TRBV27 to TRBJ1-5, with D possibly TRBD1 on 6 matching bases. V was clipped by 5 bases and J by 1 base, with 12 bases between them. Per germline, CDR1 MNHEY and CDR2 SMNVEV (reference sequence). The CDR3 is made up of 15 amino acids. CDR3 sequence reads: CASSTGGPSNQPQHF. In nucleotides, the CDR3 is TGTGCCAGCAGTACTGGGGGCCCAAGCAATCAGCCCCAGCATTTT.

This chain links TRBV28 with TRBJ1-6, with a tentative D call TRBD1 (5 bases). Per germline, CDR1 MDHEN and CDR2 SYDVKM. Trimming removed 6 bases from V and 8 bases from J, with 14 bases in between. The CDR3 has 14 amino acids. The CDR3 loop reads CASSARVQDSPLHF. DNA for the CDR3: TGTGCCAGCAGCGCCAGGGTGCAGGATTCACCCCTCCACTTT.

The rearrangement joins TRBV3-1 (or the pseudogene TRBV3-2) to TRBJ2-7, with D unresolved. CDR1 and CDR2 (germline): LGHDT, YNNKEL (reference sequence). The CDR3 totals 13 residues. Trimming pared 3 bases from V and 6 bases from J, leaving 12 bases between. The DNA for the CDR3 is TGTGCCAGCAGCCACCTCTCCCGAGGCGAGCAGTACTTC. It codes for CASSHLSRGEQYF.

The V and J genes are TRBV5-1 and TRBJ1-6; a possible D gene is TRBD1 (6 bases). Looked up from germline, CDR1 is SGHRS and CDR2 is YFSETQ. The CDR3 covers 19 residues. Trimming took 3 bases from V and 6 from J, leaving 25 bases between them. CDR3 DNA: TGCGCCAGCAGCTCTGTTCAACAGGGTGTCTCTGGGGGTAATTCACCCCTCCACTTT. Protein: CASSSVQQGVSGGNSPLHF.